This record covers a single TCR beta chain. The data are from a study of cytomegalovirus exposure and HLA in healthy donors. Primers: 60 Vbeta forward and 13 Jbeta reverse. Only in-frame clones appear in the TCRdb table, and some are missing; sequencing was by immunoSEQ multiplex PCR. The data show around 190,000 clones, with 79% seen just once and around 4.8% held by the top ten. V dropped 4 bases and J dropped 3 bases, with 11 bases sitting between them. Germline CDR1 reads SQVTM; CDR2 reads ANQGSEA. This CDR3 is 13 amino acids long. The receptor's source is a woman aged 30 to 39 in good health and CMV-seropositive. Sequenced: PBMCs. The chain recombines TRBV29-1 with TRBJ2-3; weak D call: TRBD1 (5 bases). The CDR3 is CSVAGFGTDTQYF. The CDR3, as DNA: TGCAGCGTTGCAGGGTTTGGGACAGATACGCAGTATTTT.